This T cell receptor (beta chain) is drawn from a study of sequential checkpoint blockade in melanoma. As for the study in general: 75 to 95 pretreatment tumor DNA samples were TCRβ immunosequenced. After nivolumab or ipilimumab alone, around 20 patients had week-13 rebiopsies.

This clone occurred many times. Its antigen remains unidentified. Study findings and constraints: Patients with week-13 increases in T-cell fraction and clonality benefited about 30 times more often.

The CDR3 extends over 14 amino acids. CDR1 is SGHNT and CDR2 is YENEEA in the germline V gene. V was shortened by 4 bases and J by 7 bases, with 11 bases between the two germline ends. Treatment: randomized to nivolumab then ipilimumab (arm A) or the reverse (arm B). No patient had prior DNA-damaging chemotherapy. TCRdb's copy holds only in-frame clones and misses some; the assay was immunoSEQ multiplex PCR. The sample carries roughly 8,000 clones, about 28% recorded once. Specimen: tumor tissue (inferred from file names), collected from a patient given nivolumab and ipilimumab in sequence. The receptor's source is a human donor with melanoma. V and J are TRBV11-3 and TRBJ1-6; D is ambiguous. The CDR3 DNA is TGTGCCAGCAGCTCCTCACTGGGGAATTCACCCCTCCACTTT. It translates to CASSSSLGNSPLHF.